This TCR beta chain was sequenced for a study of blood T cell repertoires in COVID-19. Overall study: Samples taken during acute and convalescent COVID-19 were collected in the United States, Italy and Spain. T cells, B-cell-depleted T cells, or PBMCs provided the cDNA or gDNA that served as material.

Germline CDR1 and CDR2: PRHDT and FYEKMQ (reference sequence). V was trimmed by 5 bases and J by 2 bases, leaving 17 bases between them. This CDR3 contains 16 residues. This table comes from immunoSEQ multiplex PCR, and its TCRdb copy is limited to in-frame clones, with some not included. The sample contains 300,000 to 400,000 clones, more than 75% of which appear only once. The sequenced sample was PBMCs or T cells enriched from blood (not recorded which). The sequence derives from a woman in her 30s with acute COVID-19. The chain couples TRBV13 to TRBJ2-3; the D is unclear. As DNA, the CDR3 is TGTGCCAGCAGCCAGACTGCTAGAGTACTCACAGATACGCAGTATTTT. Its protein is CASSQTARVLTDTQYF.